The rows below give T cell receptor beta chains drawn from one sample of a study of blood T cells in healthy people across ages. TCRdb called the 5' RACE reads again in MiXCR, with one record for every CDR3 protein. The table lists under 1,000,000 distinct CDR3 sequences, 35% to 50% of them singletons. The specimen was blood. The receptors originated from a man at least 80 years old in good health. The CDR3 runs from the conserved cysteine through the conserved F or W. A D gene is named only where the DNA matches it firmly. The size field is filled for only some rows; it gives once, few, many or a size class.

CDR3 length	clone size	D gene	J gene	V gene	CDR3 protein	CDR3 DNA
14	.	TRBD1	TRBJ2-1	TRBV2	CASTTGSDYNEQFF	TGTGCCAGCACGACAGGGTCAGACTACAATGAGCAGTTCTTC
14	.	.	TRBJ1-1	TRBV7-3	CASSLPGRHTEAFF	TGTGCCAGCAGCCTCCCGGGACGGCACACTGAAGCTTTCTTT
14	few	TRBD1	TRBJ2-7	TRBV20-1	CSARGTTGGGEQYF	TGCAGTGCTAGAGGAACGACAGGGGGGGGCGAGCAGTACTTC
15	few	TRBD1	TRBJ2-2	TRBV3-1	CASRPRQGYTGELFF	TGTGCCAGCAGACCCCGACAGGGCTACACCGGGGAGCTGTTTTTT
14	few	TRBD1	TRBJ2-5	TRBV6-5	CASGGTGSLETQYF	TGTGCCAGCGGGGGGACAGGGTCGTTAGAGACCCAGTACTTC
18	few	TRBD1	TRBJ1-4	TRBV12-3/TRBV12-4	CASSPGTGGFATNEKLFF	TGTGCCAGCAGTCCCGGGACAGGGGGCTTTGCAACTAATGAAAAACTGTTTTTT
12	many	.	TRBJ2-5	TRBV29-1	CSSGPQSETQYF	TGCAGCTCAGGACCCCAGTCGGAGACCCAGTACTTC
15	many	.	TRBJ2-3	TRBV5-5	CASSLNLARTDTQYF	TGTGCCAGCAGCTTGAATCTCGCGAGGACAGATACGCAGTATTTT
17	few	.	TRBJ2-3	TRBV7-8	CASSPRRGGGRTDTQYF	TGTGCCAGCAGCCCGAGAAGGGGGGGAGGGAGGACAGATACGCAGTATTTT
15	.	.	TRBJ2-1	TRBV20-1	CSAIQDMRSYNEQFF	TGCAGTGCTATCCAGGACATGCGCTCCTACAATGAGCAGTTCTTC
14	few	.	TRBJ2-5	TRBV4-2	CASSQAGRGETQYF	TGTGCCAGCAGCCAAGCAGGCCGGGGAGAGACCCAGTACTTC
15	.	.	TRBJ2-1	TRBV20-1	CSATRFRELYNEQFF	TGCAGTGCTACGCGGTTTAGGGAACTTTACAATGAGCAGTTCTTC
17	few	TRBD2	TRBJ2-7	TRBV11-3	CASSPRLAGGSYNEQYF	TGTGCCAGCAGCCCGCGACTAGCGGGAGGCTCCTACAATGAGCAGTACTTC
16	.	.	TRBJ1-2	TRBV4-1	CASSQLPRGLHYGYTF	TGCGCCAGCAGCCAACTGCCCCGGGGACTACACTATGGCTACACCTTC
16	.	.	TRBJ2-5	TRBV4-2	CASSQVGRRAGETQYF	TGTGCCAGCAGCCAAGTCGGACGGCGGGCGGGGGAGACCCAGTACTTC
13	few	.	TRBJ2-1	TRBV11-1	CASSLFGSDEQFF	TGTGCCAGCAGCTTATTCGGGAGCGATGAGCAGTTCTTC
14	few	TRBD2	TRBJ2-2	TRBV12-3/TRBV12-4	CASFPGGGMGELFF	TGTGCCAGCTTCCCCGGGGGGGGTATGGGGGAGCTGTTTTTT
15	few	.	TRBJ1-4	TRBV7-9	CASSPRTELNEKLFF	TGTGCCAGCAGCCCGCGGACAGAGCTTAATGAAAAACTGTTTTTT
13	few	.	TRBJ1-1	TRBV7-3	CASSSSGWAEAFF	TGTGCCAGCAGCTCCAGCGGATGGGCTGAAGCTTTCTTT
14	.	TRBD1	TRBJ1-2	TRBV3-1	CASSQKTGGGGYTF	TGTGCCAGCAGCCAAAAGACAGGGGGCGGTGGCTACACCTTC
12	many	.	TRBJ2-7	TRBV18	CASSPSEFEQYF	TGTGCCAGCTCACCCAGCGAGTTCGAGCAGTACTTC
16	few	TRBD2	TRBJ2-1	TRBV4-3	CASSQDRRTSGGGQFF	TGCGCCAGCAGCCAAGATCGTCGGACTAGCGGCGGGGGACAGTTCTTC
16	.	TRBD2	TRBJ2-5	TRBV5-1	CASSQTSGSRSDVQYF	TGCGCCAGCAGCCAAACTAGCGGGAGCCGATCAGATGTGCAGTACTTC
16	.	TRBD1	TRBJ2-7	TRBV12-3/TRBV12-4	CASSSNRGLRLDEQYF	TGTGCCAGCAGTTCAAACAGGGGGTTAAGACTAGATGAGCAGTATTTC
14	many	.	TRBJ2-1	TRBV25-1	CASSEYYERNEQFF	TGTGCCAGCAGTGAATATTACGAACGGAATGAGCAGTTCTTC
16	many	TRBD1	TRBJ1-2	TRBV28	CASSYIRTGGSYGYTF	TGTGCCAGCAGTTATATTCGGACAGGGGGTAGCTATGGCTACACCTTC
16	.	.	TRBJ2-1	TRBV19	CASSKGIAAGYNEQFF	TGTGCCAGTAGTAAGGGGATCGCCGCAGGGTACAATGAGCAGTTCTTC
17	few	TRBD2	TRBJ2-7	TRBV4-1	CASSQDPPSGVSYEQYF	TGCGCCAGCAGCCAAGATCCTCCTAGCGGGGTCTCCTACGAGCAGTACTTC
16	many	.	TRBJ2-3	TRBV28	CASRPAGGVPADTQYF	TGTGCCAGCAGACCCGCAGGTGGCGTTCCGGCAGATACGCAGTATTTT
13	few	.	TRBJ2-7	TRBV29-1	CSVGTSTSYEQYF	TGCAGCGTTGGGACCTCCACCTCCTACGAGCAGTACTTC
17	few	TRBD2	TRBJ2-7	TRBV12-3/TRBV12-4	CASSLGLAGRPYNEQYF	TGTGCCAGCAGCCTGGGACTAGCGGGAAGACCCTACAATGAGCAGTACTTC
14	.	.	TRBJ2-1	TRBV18	CASSPPDRYNEQFF	TGTGCCAGCTCACCACCCGACCGCTACAATGAGCAGTTCTTC
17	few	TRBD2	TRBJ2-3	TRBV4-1	CASSQVRGREGLYTQYF	TGCGCCAGCAGCCAAGTTCGGGGGCGGGAGGGCCTGTATACGCAGTATTTT
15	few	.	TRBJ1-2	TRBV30	CAWSAWDGAIYGYTF	TGTGCCTGGAGTGCCTGGGACGGAGCGATCTATGGCTACACCTTC
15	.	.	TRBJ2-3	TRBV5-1	CASSSTAPSTDTQYF	TGCGCCAGCAGCTCGACAGCGCCTAGCACAGATACGCAGTATTTT
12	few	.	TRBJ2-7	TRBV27	CASSAPSGEQYF	TGTGCCAGCAGTGCACCGTCAGGCGAGCAGTACTTC
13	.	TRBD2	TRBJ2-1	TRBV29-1	CSAWTSGNNEQFF	TGCAGCGCCTGGACTAGCGGAAACAATGAGCAGTTCTTC
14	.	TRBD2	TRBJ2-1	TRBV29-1	CSGGSRGGYNEQFF	TGCAGCGGGGGTTCGCGGGGGGGCTACAATGAGCAGTTCTTC
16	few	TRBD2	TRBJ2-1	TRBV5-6	CASKDETSGRGNEQFF	TGTGCCAGCAAAGATGAGACTAGCGGGAGAGGCAATGAGCAGTTCTTC
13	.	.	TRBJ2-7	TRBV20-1	CSARDGGSCEQYF	TGCAGTGCTAGAGATGGCGGCTCCTGCGAGCAGTACTTC
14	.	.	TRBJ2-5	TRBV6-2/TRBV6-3	CASGVGVYQETQYF	TGTGCCAGCGGGGTAGGCGTGTACCAAGAGACCCAGTACTTC
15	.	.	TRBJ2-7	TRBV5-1	CASSSGTDSSYEQYF	TGCGCCAGCAGCTCAGGGACGGATAGCTCCTACGAGCAGTACTTC
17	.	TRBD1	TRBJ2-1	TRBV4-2	CASSQDLVTGTYNEQFF	TGTGCCAGCAGCCAAGATCTAGTGACAGGGACCTACAATGAGCAGTTCTTC
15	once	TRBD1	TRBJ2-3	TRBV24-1	CATSARDRGPDAQYF	TGTGCCACCAGTGCAAGGGACAGGGGACCAGATGCGCAGTATTTT
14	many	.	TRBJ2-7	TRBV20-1	CSARDRTNPYEQYF	TGCAGTGCTAGAGACCGGACTAACCCCTACGAGCAGTACTTC